This TCR beta chain comes out of a study of shared clonotypes between healthy human individuals (dated by TCRdb to 2018 to 2020). In the study overall: The cohort included a few men and two women between 18 and 49 years of age. Each donor's leukapheresis produced roughly between roughly 0.85 and 9 billion PBMCs. For each donor, CD4 naive and CD4 memory were each run on three plates, CD8 naive on two plates, and CD8 memory on one plate. To estimate repertoire size and how much clonotype sharing occurs between individuals, the study deeply sequenced the blood TCR repertoires of several healthy adults. To increase sequencing depth and limit assay-specific biases, different laboratories used diverse techniques to prepare libraries and sequence TCR repertoires. Here is what the overall study found, with its caveats: Higher generation probabilities were observed for clonotypes shared by all four sorted-subset donors than for non-shared clonotypes. Across a handful of donors, roughly 5% of naive CD4, 3% to 3.5% of naive CD8, about 2.3% of memory CD4, and 0.3% to 0.45% of memory CD8 clonotypes were shared. Sampling was limited to blood, and TCR repertoires in tissue likely differ from TCR repertoires in blood. Larger estimated clonotype richness was generally found for naive subsets than for memory subsets. Incomplete sequencing was indicated by rarefaction of sorted-subset datasets, despite the large sequencing depth. Because the study included a small number of donors, the genetic and exposure-history diversity represented was limited. Pairwise subsampling led to the expectation that sequencing depth would affect the degree of clonotype sharing among donors.

Using the deep immunoSEQ assay, multiplex PCR amplified TCR CDR3 regions from genomic DNA. Genomic DNA extracted from each cell subset was distributed evenly over all wells of several immunoSEQ 96-well plates, and each plate served as one replicate. For sorted subsets, about 200 ng genomic DNA, equal to some 30,000 T cell genomes, was loaded into each replicate PCR. Purified libraries were measured with a Qubit 3.0 fluorometer, size-checked on a Bioanalyzer 2100, and measured again with the KAPA Library Quantification kit. Each immunoSEQ 96-well plate was sequenced on its own single-read 150-cycle Illumina NextSeq 550 flow cell. The study's own analysis went as follows. The immunoSEQ output contained only junctional sequences without quality scores, so filtering could not match that applied to full-length reads. To assign V/J genes and CDR3, sequences were annotated against IMGT germline references using PyIR, a Python wrapper for IgBLAST v1.9. Any read was removed if the V/J assignment was weak (E-value above 1e-6), the CDR3 was missing, or the read contained stop codons, out-of-frame junctions, or ambiguous translated residues. V3J clonotypes were defined by identical inferred V gene, J gene, and CDR3 amino acid sequence. Percentage overlap between repertoires was calculated by dividing the number of shared unique clonotypes by the size of the smaller repertoire. Three approaches were used to assess repertoire richness: RTK rarefaction, the Chao1 estimator, and Recon v2.1 estimates of unobserved clonotypes. For all TCRbeta clonotypes obtained by the gDNA method from a few donors, generation probabilities were computed with OLGA. Here the immuneACCESS table is served through TCRdb, limited to in-frame sequences with V and J called. Missing clones are a known gap in these copies; in checked studies unresolved V genes cover under half, and the rest lacks a known reason. V and J calls and clone size are given by that table; D and trimming were obtained from the DNA. This sample comprises 2,500,000 or so clones, around 93% of them detected only once. The top ten hold 0.3% to 0.45% of the sample.

The donors were healthy, HIV-negative adults with no recently reported acute infections or vaccinations. All donors were Caucasian adults living in Nashville, Tennessee, USA. CD4+ T cells were enriched by magnetic negative selection, after which naive cells were positively selected on CD45RA and the negative fraction was taken as the memory subset. Blood was obtained by leukapheresis, after which PBMCs were separated by Ficoll-Histopaque density gradient centrifugation and cryopreserved in liquid nitrogen vapor phase. Purity and quantity of every magnetically sorted T cell population were checked by analytical flow cytometry. From each sorted fraction, genomic DNA was isolated and quantified by UV absorbance on a Nanodrop 2000c. Note on this clone: Its antigen specificity is not known. No quality values exist for individual bases; no much larger clone is one base distant.

This clonotype was obtained from a man in his late teens or twenties in good health. Some clones in this sample may be carry-over from other donors' samples. What was sequenced was naive CD4+ T cells from PBMCs. This specimen's cell subset or site label, interpreted: CD45RA+ positively selected.

The CDR3 is CASSPGLRNVLTF. The base sequence is TGTGCCAGCAGCCCAGGACTGAGAAACGTCCTGACTTTC. The rearranged chain carries TRBV7-8 and TRBJ2-6; TRBD2 is possibly the D segment (5 matching bases). The CDR3 holds 13 amino acids from the cysteine to the phenylalanine. Only the CDR3 DNA is retained, 39 bases long and in frame from the first base. A distance of 12 bases separates the germline ends of V and J, which lose 5 bases and 10 bases respectively. CDR1 and CDR2 are read off the germline V gene as SGHVS and FQNEAQ.